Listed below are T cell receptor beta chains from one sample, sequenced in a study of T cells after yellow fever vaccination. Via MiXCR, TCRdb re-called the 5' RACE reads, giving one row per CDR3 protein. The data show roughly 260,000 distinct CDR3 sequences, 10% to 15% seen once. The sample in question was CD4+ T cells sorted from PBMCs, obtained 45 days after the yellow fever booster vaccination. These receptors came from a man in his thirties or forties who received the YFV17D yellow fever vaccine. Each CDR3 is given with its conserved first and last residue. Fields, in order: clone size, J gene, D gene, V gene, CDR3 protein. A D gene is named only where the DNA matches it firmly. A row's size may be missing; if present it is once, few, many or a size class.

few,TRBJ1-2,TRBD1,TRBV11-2,CASSLDAGQGAYGYTF
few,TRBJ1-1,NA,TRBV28,CASSLMGGTEAFF
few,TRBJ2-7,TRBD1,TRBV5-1,CASSLAPARDSDSYEQYF
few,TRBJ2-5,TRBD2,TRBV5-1,CASSTARLAEDQETQYF
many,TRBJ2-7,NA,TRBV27,CARDSIGEQYF
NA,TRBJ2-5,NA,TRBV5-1,CASSLGAANQETQYF
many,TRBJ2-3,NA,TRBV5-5,CASSKDRPTDTQYF
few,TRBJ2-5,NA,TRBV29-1,CSVEDSPGLETQYF
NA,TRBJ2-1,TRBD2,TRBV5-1,CASSRTSVLRSYNEQFF
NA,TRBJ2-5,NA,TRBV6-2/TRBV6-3,CASSYVGYQETQYF
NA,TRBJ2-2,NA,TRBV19,CASGFLSGELFF
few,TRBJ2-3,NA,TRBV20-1,CSARRGLADTQYF
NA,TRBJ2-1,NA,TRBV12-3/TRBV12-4,CASSLTPGWAGQFF
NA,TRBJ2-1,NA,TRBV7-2,CASSLEQGIGEQFF
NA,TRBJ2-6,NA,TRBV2,CTCSLGPERRSGANVLTF
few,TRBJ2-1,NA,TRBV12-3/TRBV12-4,CASSPDNEQFF
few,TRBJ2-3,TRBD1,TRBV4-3,CASSRTPGQITDTQYF
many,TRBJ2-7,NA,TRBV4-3,CASSQDRAGEQYF
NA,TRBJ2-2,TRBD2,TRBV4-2,CASSHGTSGGTRGTGELFF
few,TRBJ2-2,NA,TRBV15,CATAPGSNTGELFF
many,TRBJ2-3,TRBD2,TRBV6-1,CASSSGASTDTQYF
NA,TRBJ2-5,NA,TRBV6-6,CASSTQRQETQYF
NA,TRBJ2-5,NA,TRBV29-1,CSVSGDGQETQYF
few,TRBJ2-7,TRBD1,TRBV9,CASSEQGSGSYEQYF
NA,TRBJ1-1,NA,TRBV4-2,CASSQSRREAFF
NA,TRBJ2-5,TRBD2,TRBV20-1,CSAAIGGSYGETQYF
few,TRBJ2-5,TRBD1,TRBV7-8,CASSPGTGGSQETQYF
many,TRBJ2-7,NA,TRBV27,CASYVQAGKTAESYEQYF
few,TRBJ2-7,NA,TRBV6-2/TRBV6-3,CASSLRTGSYEQYF
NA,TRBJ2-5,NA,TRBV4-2,CASSQAKQETQYF
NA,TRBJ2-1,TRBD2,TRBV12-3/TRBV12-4,CASSFLAGGHNEQFF
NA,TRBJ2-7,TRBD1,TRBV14,CASSPLAGSIELPDRAIYEQYF
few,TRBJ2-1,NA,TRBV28,CASTLGSGAQFF
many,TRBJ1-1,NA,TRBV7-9,CASSPEGRMGVDEAFF
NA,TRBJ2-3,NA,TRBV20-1,CSAPDAKSDTQYF
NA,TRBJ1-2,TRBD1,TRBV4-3,CASSQGDSYGYTF
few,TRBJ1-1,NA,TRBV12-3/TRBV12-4,CASNPREPEAFF
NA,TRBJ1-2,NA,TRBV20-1,CSAPGAGLPYGYTF
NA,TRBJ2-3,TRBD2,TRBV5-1,CASSPGDYNTDTQYF
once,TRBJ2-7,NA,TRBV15,CATSRDPGSYEQYF
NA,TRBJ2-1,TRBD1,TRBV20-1,CSARQGQGNGEQFF
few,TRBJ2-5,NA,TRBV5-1,CASSLEAGPRETQYF
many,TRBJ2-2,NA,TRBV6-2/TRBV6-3,CASSRTENTGELFF
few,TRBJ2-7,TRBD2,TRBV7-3,CASSATSGSYEQYF
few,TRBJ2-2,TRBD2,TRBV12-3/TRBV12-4,CANSPLAGNTGELFF
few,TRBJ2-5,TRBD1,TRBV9,CASSVGAGQGGEGTQYF
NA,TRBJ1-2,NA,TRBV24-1,CATSVGGGSYTF
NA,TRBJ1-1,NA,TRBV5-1,CASSLDGVTPTEAFF
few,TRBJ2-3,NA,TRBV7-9,CATNTDTQYF
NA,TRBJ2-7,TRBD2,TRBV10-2,CASSEAGAIYEQYF
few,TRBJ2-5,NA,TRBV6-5,CASSYSGHAKETQYF